The rows below give T cell receptor beta chains drawn from one sample of a study of control samples from healthy donors and cancer patients. Profiled with immunoSEQ multiplex PCR; TCRdb holds only in-frame clones, not every one. The sample shows about 180,000 clones, nearly 90% of them seen only once. Sequencing was performed on blood. These receptor sequences come from a woman in her forties or fifties in good health. Each CDR3 is given with its conserved first and last residue. Fields, in order: CDR3 DNA, CDR3 protein, J gene, clone size, V gene, D gene. A D gene is named only where the DNA matches it firmly. Rows may omit the clone size; those that give it use once, few, many or a size class.

TGTGCCATCAGTGTGGACGATAAAGAGACCCAGTACTTC CAISVDDKETQYF TRBJ2-5 few TRBV10-3 -
TGTGCCAGCACAGGGGGCGGGGGTGGCTACACCTTC CASTGGGGGYTF TRBJ1-2 - TRBV21-1 -
TGTGCCAGCAAAATGGGGGAGGGTAATGAAAAACTGTTTTTT CASKMGEGNEKLFF TRBJ1-4 - TRBV2 -
TGTGCCAGCAGTGACGGGGGAGATACGCAGTATTTT CASSDGGDTQYF TRBJ2-3 - TRBV2 -
TGTGCCAGCAGTCCAGGACAGGGGTCGCCCCAGCATTTT CASSPGQGSPQHF TRBJ1-5 - TRBV12-3/TRBV12-4 TRBD1
TGTGCCAGCAGTGAACATCTTCCCTCCTACAATGAGCAGTTCTTC CASSEHLPSYNEQFF TRBJ2-1 - TRBV6-1 -
TGTGCCAGTAGTATAGGTCCCATTGGAATCGGATCCACCTTC CASSIGPIGIGSTF TRBJ1-2 once TRBV19 -
TGCGCCAGCAGCTTGGTGTGGGGGAACAATGAGCAGTTCTTC CASSLVWGNNEQFF TRBJ2-1 - TRBV5-1 -
TGTGCCAGCAGTGTGCTAGCTGGTGTAGATACGCAGTATTTT CASSVLAGVDTQYF TRBJ2-3 - TRBV2 -
TGCGCCAGCAGCCACCGATCCTCAGTCTCTGAAGCTTTCTTT CASSHRSSVSEAFF TRBJ1-1 - TRBV4-1 -
TGTGCCAGCAGCAGAAGCGGGGGGGCGATCGACAATGAGCAGTTCTTC CASSRSGGAIDNEQFF TRBJ2-1 once TRBV9 TRBD2
TGTGCCAGCAGTATCACCGGGGAGCTGTTTTTT CASSITGELFF TRBJ2-2 - TRBV6-5 -
TGTGCCAGCAGCCAGGACACGAACTATGGCTACACCTTC CASSQDTNYGYTF TRBJ1-2 - TRBV11-1 -
TGTGCCTGGACGCTGGGCGGTATGAGCACAGATACGCAGTATTTT CAWTLGGMSTDTQYF TRBJ2-3 - TRBV30 -
TGTGCCAGTACCTTGGACAGGCTCTCCTATGGCTACACCTTC CASTLDRLSYGYTF TRBJ1-2 - TRBV5-4 TRBD1
TGTGCCAGCAGTTACTCTCAGTTGATGAACACTGAAGCTTTCTTT CASSYSQLMNTEAFF TRBJ1-1 - TRBV6-5 -
TGTGCCAGCAGTCCAGCGCTCCCAGGTTCGGGAGGAGCTTTCTTT CASSPALPGSGGAFF TRBJ1-1 - TRBV28 -
TGTGCCAGCAGCTTGGAGGATAGCTCCTATAATTCACCCCTCCACTTT CASSLEDSSYNSPLHF TRBJ1-6 - TRBV5-5 -
TGTGCCAGCAGCTTTGGACAGGTCCTTCCCGGGGAGCAGTACTTC CASSFGQVLPGEQYF TRBJ2-7 - TRBV5-5 TRBD1
TGTGCCAGCTCAACAGGGACTAGCGGGACTAGCACAGATACGCAGTATTTT CASSTGTSGTSTDTQYF TRBJ2-3 - TRBV18 TRBD2
TGTGTGGTAGCGTCGTACAATGAGCAGTTCTTC CVVASYNEQFF TRBJ2-1 - TRBV6-5 -
TGCGCCAGCAGCCTAGAAGGTTGGGGGGCCTCCCTGAACTATGGCTACACCTTC CASSLEGWGASLNYGYTF TRBJ1-2 once TRBV4-3 -
TGTGCCAGCAGCCCTAGCGGGGGGTTCCTCACCGGGGAGCTGTTTTTT CASSPSGGFLTGELFF TRBJ2-2 - TRBV3-1/TRBV3-2 TRBD2
TGCAGCGTTGTATCTTGGGACAGGGGAACCTACGAGCAGTACTTC CSVVSWDRGTYEQYF TRBJ2-7 - TRBV29-1 TRBD1
TGTGCCAGCGGATTAGCGGGCACCTACAATGAGCAGTTCTTC CASGLAGTYNEQFF TRBJ2-1 - TRBV6-6 TRBD2
TGCGCCAGCAGCCAGAGGGTCGGATCCTACGAGCAGTACTTC CASSQRVGSYEQYF TRBJ2-7 once TRBV4-3 -
TGTGCCAGCAGCTTCCAGGGCGGCTCTGGGGCCAACGTCCTGACTTTC CASSFQGGSGANVLTF TRBJ2-6 - TRBV7-3 -
TGCGCCAGCAGCTTGGGACCCTCGGACGAGCAGTACTTC CASSLGPSDEQYF TRBJ2-7 - TRBV5-1 -
TGTGCCAGCAGTTACTCGAGACAGGGGGCTGGGGAGCAGTTCTTC CASSYSRQGAGEQFF TRBJ2-1 - TRBV6-2/TRBV6-3 TRBD1
TGTGCCAGCTCACCTCGCTTTCAGGGCAGCACCATATATTTT CASSPRFQGSTIYF TRBJ1-3 - TRBV18 -
TGTGCCAGAAGCTCGGTGAGGACTAGCGGCTACGAGCAGTACTTC CARSSVRTSGYEQYF TRBJ2-7 - TRBV5-3 TRBD2
TGTGCCAGCAGTTTACAGGGGGGACTCTTGAACACTGAAGCTTTCTTT CASSLQGGLLNTEAFF TRBJ1-1 - TRBV6-5 TRBD1
TGTGCCAGCTCACCACCCCTGGGGCTTGGAGAGACCCAGTACTTC CASSPPLGLGETQYF TRBJ2-5 - TRBV18 -
TGTGCCAGTAGTATCAGCAACAGGGGGCGTCAGTTAACTGAAGCTTTCTTT CASSISNRGRQLTEAFF TRBJ1-1 - TRBV19 TRBD1
TGCGCCAGCAGCTGGACAGGAACCCGCACAGATACGCAGTATTTT CASSWTGTRTDTQYF TRBJ2-3 - TRBV5-1 TRBD1
TGCGCCAGTATTGGACAGGAGAGGGACCTTTACGAGCAGTACTTC CASIGQERDLYEQYF TRBJ2-7 - TRBV10-1 TRBD1
TGCGCCAGCAGCCTGGGGGCGCGGAGCTCCTACGAGCAGTACTTC CASSLGARSSYEQYF TRBJ2-7 - TRBV5-1 -
TGTGCCACCAGCAGAGATCCGGGGGAAGCGATACTCTCTGGAAACACCATATATTTT CATSRDPGEAILSGNTIYF TRBJ1-3 - TRBV15 -
TGTGCCACCCGCGGGGAGTCCGGGTGGGGTGAAAAACTGTTTTTT CATRGESGWGEKLFF TRBJ1-4 - TRBV19 -
TGTGCCAGCAGTAAATTAATCGGGGGAGAAGGCTACACCTTC CASSKLIGGEGYTF TRBJ1-2 - TRBV27 -
TGCGCCAGCAGCTTAACGCCGGCTGGGAACACTGAAGCTTTCTTT CASSLTPAGNTEAFF TRBJ1-1 - TRBV5-1 -
TGTGCCAGCAGTTTCGGGGGAAATCAGCCCCAGCATTTT CASSFGGNQPQHF TRBJ1-5 - TRBV12-3/TRBV12-4 -
TGTGCCAGCACCCGAGGTGGAGGGAGAGCCGGGGAGCTGTTTTTT CASTRGGGRAGELFF TRBJ2-2 - TRBV2 -
TGTGCCAGCAGCCAAGTCCTAGCGGGGGCCGCACCTAGCACAGATACGCAGTATTTT CASSQVLAGAAPSTDTQYF TRBJ2-3 once TRBV3-1/TRBV3-2 TRBD2
TGCAGCGGCGGCGGGGATACATACAATGAGCAGTTCTTC CSGGGDTYNEQFF TRBJ2-1 - TRBV29-1 -
TGTGCCAGCAGTCCGTATCCCGGACAGGGGGCCTACGAGCAGTACTTC CASSPYPGQGAYEQYF TRBJ2-7 - TRBV28 TRBD1
TGCAGCGTCAGAGGGGGGACGAATCAGCCCCAGCATTTT CSVRGGTNQPQHF TRBJ1-5 once TRBV29-1 -
TGTGCCAGCATTGAGGAGGGCCAGCCCCAGCATTTT CASIEEGQPQHF TRBJ1-5 - TRBV28 -
TGTGCCAGCAGCCCCAAGATGCAGCTAGCGGGGTACCAAGAGACCCAGTACTTC CASSPKMQLAGYQETQYF TRBJ2-5 - TRBV4-2 TRBD2
TGTGCCAGCAGCCACTTGGGACAGCTGAACACTGAAGCTTTCTTT CASSHLGQLNTEAFF TRBJ1-1 - TRBV14 TRBD1